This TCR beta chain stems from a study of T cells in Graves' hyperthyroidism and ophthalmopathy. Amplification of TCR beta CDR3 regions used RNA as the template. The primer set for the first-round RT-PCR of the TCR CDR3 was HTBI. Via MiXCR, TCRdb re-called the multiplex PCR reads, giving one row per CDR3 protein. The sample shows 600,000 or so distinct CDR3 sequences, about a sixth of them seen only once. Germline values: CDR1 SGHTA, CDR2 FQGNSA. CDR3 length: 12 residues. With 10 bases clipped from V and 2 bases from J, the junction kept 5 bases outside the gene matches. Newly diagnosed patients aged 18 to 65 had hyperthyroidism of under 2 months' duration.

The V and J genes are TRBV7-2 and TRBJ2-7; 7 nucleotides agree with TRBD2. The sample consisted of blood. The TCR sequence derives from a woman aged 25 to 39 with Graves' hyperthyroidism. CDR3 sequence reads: CAIGGITYEQYF. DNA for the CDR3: TGTGCCATCGGGGGGATTACCTACGAGCAGTACTTC.